This passage covers 2 T cell receptor beta chains from one sample sequenced in a study of CD8 T cells in ankylosing spondylitis. Study results and caveats: A TCR beta motif of 8 or 9 highly homologous variants appeared characteristic of ankylosing spondylitis blood.

These TCRs are of unknown antigen specificity. TCRdb re-called the 5' RACE reads with MiXCR, one entry per CDR3 protein. The table lists approximately 400,000 distinct CDR3 sequences, about 15% of them singletons. Sequenced material: blood, either unsorted or a sorted T cell fraction (not recorded which). The receptor source for this set is a male donor with ankylosing spondylitis.

This clonotype appeared a few times. The genes are TRBV5-1 and TRBJ1-2; 8 bases align to TRBD1. CDR1 and CDR2 from the germline V gene are SGHRS and YFSETQ. V lost 4 bases and J lost 2; bases outside the gene matches: 7. The CDR3 spans 15 residues. CDR3: CASSPGQGPNYGYTF. CDR3 bases: TGCGCCAGCAGCCCAGGACAGGGACCCAACTATGGCTACACCTTC.

In the case of this clonotype: A read error may account for a junction end that differs from germline. V is TRBV6-6 and J is TRBJ2-3, with 8 nucleotides matching TRBD1. CDR1 and CDR2 from the germline V gene are MNHNY and SVGAGI (reference sequence). The CDR3 has 12 residues. The CDR3 region is CASSYPGQVFFF. Here the CDR3 DNA reads TGTGCCAGCAGTTACCCGGGACAGGTCTTCTTTTTT.